The clone carrying this TCR beta chain showed up many times. Orbital computed tomography, together with clinical symptoms, serum thyroxine, TRAb and thyroid ultrasound, was used for diagnosis. Investigators amplified TCR beta CDR3 regions from RNA transcripts. HTBI primers primed a first-round RT-PCR, and a second-round multiplex PCR followed. TCRdb analysed the multiplex PCR reads with MiXCR anew, one entry per CDR3 protein. The sample holds approximately 480,000 distinct CDR3 sequences; around 15% are singletons and the top ten take more than 8.5%. This sample was taken from a study of Graves' ophthalmopathy and Graves' hyperthyroidism. V lost 2 bases and J 3 bases, leaving 10 bases between the germline ends. From germline, CDR1 is SGHTA and CDR2 FQGNSA. This CDR3 spans 14 amino acids.

The source material was blood. The chain links TRBV7-2 to TRBJ2-5; no clear D. The sequence derives from a woman in her 30s with Graves' ophthalmopathy. The DNA of the CDR3 is TGTGCCAGCAGCTTACATGGGGTCGAAGAGACCCAGTACTTC. This encodes CASSLHGVEETQYF. Full variable domain (rest looked up from reference TRBV7-2 and TRBJ2-5): GAGVSQSPSNKVTEKGKDVELRCDPISGHTALYWYRQSLGQGLEFLIYFQGNSAPDKSGLPSDRFSAERTGGSVSTLTIQRTQQEDSAVYLCASSLHGVEETQYFGPGTRLLVL.